This T cell receptor beta chain was captured by sequencing in a study of T cell repertoires in ileal Crohn's disease (dated by TCRdb to about 2019). Context from the whole study: The median duration of disease was approximately eight years, and at the time of surgery 30% to 35% of patients were active smokers. The study was conducted in parallel with a multicentre cohort built to find predictors of early endoscopic recurrence after ileocolonic resection. Roughly half of the patients were given postoperative therapy, with under 12 receiving thiopurines and 15 to 20 receiving anti-TNF agents. A total of around 150 mucosal samples from about 57 patients were sequenced, collected from several sites on the surgical specimen as well as at postoperative endoscopy. M6 samples were neoterminal ileum biopsies taken at postoperative colonoscopy. All patients had surgery for a complication: stricturing disease in 61% and penetrating disease in roughly 39%. Endoscopic postoperative recurrence was defined by a Rutgeerts score above i0. The TCR repertoire was analysed in fewer than 65 patients with Crohn's disease drawn from a prospective multicentre cohort. Study-wide conclusions, independent of this receptor: Patients who were active smokers at surgery had a significantly higher proportion of clonal expansions than non-smokers (around 25% vs 18%, p=0.02). Within the first year after surgery, the timing of postoperative endoscopy varied, and the median delay was almost 7 months. Higher high-frequency clone percentages at surgery were associated with endoscopic recurrence; all patients with clonality above 26.8% (18/57) had recurrence. Only a subgroup of patients, of unstated size, had mucosal CD4 and CD8 T cells sorted and sequenced. Sorted CD8 T cells carried more high-frequency clones than CD4 T cells, suggesting mucosal expansions were mainly CD8.

A remark on this clone: This receptor's antigen is unknown. One base away there is no much larger clone; base qualities are not given.

Approximately 550 nanograms of biopsy DNA per sample were submitted for commercial TCRB immunosequencing. CDR3 regions were amplified from genomic DNA by Adaptive Biotechnology using a two-step, amplification bias-controlled multiplex PCR. Primers covering every V and J gene segment were used in the first PCR, while barcodes and Illumina adapters were added in the second PCR. An Illumina instrument was used to sequence the CDR3 libraries. As for how the authors treated the data: The analysis used both the pipelines supplied by the vendor and custom analysis of the raw data in R/Bioconductor with R version 3.3.0. Clonality, ranging from 0 to 1, was calculated as the inverse of the normalised Shannon entropy of all productive clones. The repertoire share taken up by the top 100 clones defined high-frequency clones, and only clones that passed a 95% confidence test were kept. Overlap between samples was measured with the Morisita-Horn index, while repertoire diversity was measured with the Simpson index. Imported from immuneACCESS, the table was reduced by TCRdb to in-frame sequences with V and J called. These copies leave out some clones; in studies compared against another copy, an unresolved V gene accounts for under half, and the cause of the remainder is not known. For V, J and clone size, that table is used; D and trimming come from the DNA. For this sample there are about 60,000 clones; 85% to 90% appear just once. The ten biggest clones cover roughly 2% of the sample.

The CDR3, cysteine through phenylalanine, is 15 amino acids long. The entry retains the CDR3 DNA only, 45 bases that are in frame from base 1. Clipping removes 0 bases from V and 11 bases from J, with 7 as the unmatched junction base count. Based on the germline V gene, the CDR1 and CDR2 sequences are MRHNA and SNTAGT. The time point label here, explained by the study, means: neoterminal ileum biopsy at postoperative endoscopy, about 6 months after surgery. To be eligible, patients had to be adults with ileal or ileocolonic Crohn's disease and an indication for ileocolonic resection. Before DNA extraction, whole ileal mucosal biopsies were kept frozen at -80 degrees C. Genomic DNA was extracted from frozen whole biopsies using a TRizol-based method and was quantified with a NanoDrop 2000 spectrophotometer.

The clonotype comes from an adult with Crohn's disease. The rearrangement combines TRBV6-4 with TRBJ1-1; 12 bases in the junction line up with TRBD1. Sample: ileal tissue. The sequenced DNA: TGTGCCAGCAGTGACTCAGGGACAGGGGGCTTCGGGGCTTTCTTT. Its protein product is CASSDSGTGGFGAFF.